What follows are 19 T cell receptor beta chains derived from one specimen sequenced in a study of blood T cell repertoires in COVID-19. Method: immunoSEQ multiplex PCR; TCRdb's copy keeps in-frame clones and lacks some. Of 180,000 or so clones listed, 85% to 90% are singletons. The sample consisted of peripheral blood. The receptors shown here come from a woman in her sixties or seventies with acute or convalescent COVID-19.

This clone turned up a few times. The rearrangement links TRBV6-5 to TRBJ1-3; D may be TRBD1 (6 bases). The CDR3 contains 15 residues. Trimming took off 7 bases at V and 4 bases at J, with 17 bases between the two ends. The germline CDR1 and CDR2 sequences are MNHEY and SVGAGI. As DNA, the CDR3 is TGTGCCAGCAAGGAGGCGGGGGCTAGAGGAAACACCATATATTTT. Its protein is CASKEAGARGNTIYF.

V gene TRBV7-9 combines with J gene TRBJ2-5, with 8 bases identical to TRBD2. Germline V gene lookup returns CDR1 SEHNR and CDR2 FQNEAQ (reference sequence). The CDR3 runs 14 residues. V shed 5 bases, J shed 4 bases, and the junction held 6 bases outside the gene matches. CDR3 loop: CASSRRLAGETQYF. As DNA, the CDR3 is TGTGCCAGCAGCCGCCGGCTAGCGGGAGAGACCCAGTACTTC.

As regards this clone: The junction does not match germline at one end; this may be a read error. The genes are TRBV18 and TRBJ2-5; TRBD2 is a possible D gene (5 bases). Germline CDR1 is KGHSH and CDR2 is LQKENI. This CDR3 spans 12 amino acids. For the CDR3, the DNA is TGTGCCAGCTCCGGGGATCAAGGGACCCAGTACTTC. This encodes CASSGDQGTQYF. The entire variable domain, with the rest obtained from reference TRBV18 and TRBJ2-5, is as follows: NAGVMQNPRHLVRRRGQEARLRCSPMKGHSHVYWYRQLPEEGLKFMVYLQKENIIDESGMPKERFSAEFPKEGPSILRIQQVVRGDSAAYFCASSGDQGTQYFGPGTRLLVL.

The CDR3 is CASSQKSPGGNTEAFF. DNA of the CDR3: TGTGCCAGCAGCCAAAAAAGCCCGGGAGGGAACACTGAAGCTTTCTTT. The V and J genes are TRBV3-1 (or the pseudogene TRBV3-2) and TRBJ1-1; D call uncertain. This CDR3 is built from 16 residues. Trimming removed 2 bases at V and 1 base at J, with 14 bases between. CDR1 and CDR2 from the germline V gene are LGHDT and YNNKEL (reference sequence).

V and J are TRBV3-1 (or the pseudogene TRBV3-2) and TRBJ2-7, with 8 bases lining up with TRBD1. CDR3 length equals 13 residues. V dropped 5 bases and J dropped 2; count of bases not matched to a gene: 2. Per the germline V gene, CDR1 is LGHDT and CDR2 is YNNKEL (reference sequence). CDR3 in amino acids: CASSGQGTYEQYF. As DNA, the CDR3 is TGTGCCAGCAGCGGACAGGGAACCTACGAGCAGTACTTC.

CDR3 DNA sequence: TGTGCCAGCAGCCCCTTGAGGGGCAGGGGCACTGAAGCTTTCTTT. Its protein is CASSPLRGRGTEAFF. The chain joins TRBV11-2 to TRBJ1-1; perhaps TRBD1 as D (6 bases). V was pared by 5 bases and J by 4 bases, with 17 bases between. The CDR3 has 15 amino acids. Germline CDR1 and CDR2: SGHAT and FQNNGV.

This chain links TRBV27 with TRBJ1-2; weak D call: TRBD1 (6 bases). There are 15 residues in the CDR3. Trimming removed 5 bases at V and 5 bases at J, with 18 bases between. Germline CDR1 MNHEY, CDR2 SMNVEV (reference sequence). CDR3 sequence (DNA): TGTGCCAGCAGTCTCCTTGGGGGGGGCGGATATGGCTACACCTTC. As protein: CASSLLGGGGYGYTF.

This chain connects TRBV5-1 to TRBJ2-2, with D perhaps TRBD2 (6 bases). The germline gives CDR1 SGHRS, CDR2 YFSETQ. Between the trimmed V and J ends, which lost 4 bases and 2 bases, there was a span of 12 bases. The CDR3 has 15 amino acids. The CDR3 spells CASSTGLENTGELFF. The CDR3 bases are TGCGCCAGCAGCACGGGACTTGAAAACACCGGGGAGCTGTTTTTT.

This clone was detected once. The chain uses TRBV7-2 and TRBJ1-1; D gene ambiguous. The CDR3 is 15 residues long. V lost 5 bases to trimming and J lost 0 bases, with 13 bases between them. Germline V lookup: CDR1 SGHTA, CDR2 FQGNSA. This CDR3 is CASSPWEVLNTEAFF. The CDR3 DNA is TGTGCCAGCAGCCCTTGGGAGGTTTTGAACACTGAAGCTTTCTTT.

The J gene is TRBJ2-7, the V gene TRBV5-1, with D unresolved. CDR3 length equals 16 residues. Germline-derived CDR1 and CDR2 are SGHRS and YFSETQ. V lost 0 bases, J lost 0 bases, and 13 bases lay in between. The CDR3 coding sequence is TGCGCCAGCAGCTTGGTGGGCACATCGAGCTCCTACGAGCAGTACTTC. Amino acid sequence: CASSLVGTSSSYEQYF.

This chain links TRBV18 with TRBJ1-4; TRBD1 matches 7 bases. Germline values: CDR1 KGHSH, CDR2 LQKENI. This CDR3 contains 11 residues. The J segment lost 15 bases and the V segment lost 4 bases, leaving 5 bases of the junction unmatched. The CDR3 DNA reads TGTGCCAGCTCACGTACCGGGACAGTGTTTTTT. Residues: CASSRTGTVFF.

The genes are TRBV6-5 and TRBJ2-1; D is ambiguous. The V and J ends lost 7 bases and 6 bases respectively, with 10 bases between them. This CDR3 has 12 residues. From germline, CDR1 is MNHEY and CDR2 SVGAGI. Here the CDR3 reads CASNQWSNEQFF. CDR3 bases: TGTGCCAGCAATCAGTGGTCCAATGAGCAGTTCTTC.

The DNA of the CDR3 is TGTGCCAGTAGTATGGTAGCGGGAGGCCCAGATACGCAGTATTTT. Translated: CASSMVAGGPDTQYF. This chain joins TRBV19 and TRBJ2-3, with 10 bases lining up with TRBD2. The germline gives CDR1 LNHDA, CDR2 SQIVND (reference sequence). Trimming took 3 bases from V and 4 from J; bases not matched to a gene: 4. CDR3 length: 15 residues.

V usage is TRBV5-1 and J usage is TRBJ2-1; D may be TRBD2 (6 bases). Germline CDR1 SGHRS, CDR2 YFSETQ. This CDR3 has 13 residues. Trimming took 0 bases from V and 5 from J, leaving 6 bases between them. CDR3 sequence reads: CASSLGGDNEQFF. DNA for the CDR3: TGCGCCAGCAGCTTGGGCGGGGACAATGAGCAGTTCTTC. The variable domain in full, completed from reference TRBV5-1 and TRBJ2-1, reads KAGVTQTPRYLIKTRGQQVTLSCSPISGHRSVSWYQQTPGQGLQFLFEYFSETQRNKGNFPGRFSGRQFSNSRSEMNVSTLELGDSALYLCASSLGGDNEQFFGPGTRLTVL.

To note about this clone: Other DNA sequences in the sample encode the same CDR3. V gene TRBV19 combines with J gene TRBJ1-6, with 9 bases aligning to TRBD1. Germline V gene sequence: CDR1 LNHDA, CDR2 SQIVND (reference sequence). The CDR3 extends over 15 amino acids. Trimming took 5 bases from V and 7 from J; bases not matched to a gene: 6. CDR3 sequence reads: CASSSGQGRNSPLHF. CDR3 in DNA: TGTGCCAGTAGTTCCGGACAGGGGAGGAATTCACCCCTCCACTTT.

This rearrangement joins TRBV28 to TRBJ1-2; 10 bases map to TRBD1. Germline V gene data show CDR1 as MDHEN and CDR2 as SYDVKM. V dropped 6 bases and J dropped 2; count of bases not matched to a gene: 9. The CDR3 covers 16 residues. CDR3 residues: CASRTDRGLGNYGYTF. The CDR3 nucleotides are TGTGCCAGCAGGACCGACAGGGGGCTAGGGAACTATGGCTACACCTTC.

The chain couples TRBV4-2 to TRBJ2-1; TRBD2 might be the D (5 bases). Per the germline V gene, CDR1 is LGHNA and CDR2 is YNFKEQ. Trimming shortened V by 1 base and J by 7 bases, and 17 bases separated the two germline ends. The CDR3 has 16 residues. Here the CDR3 DNA reads TGTGCCAGCAGCCAAGTAGGCGGGCTCTTAATAAATGAGCAGTTCTTC. Translated: CASSQVGGLLINEQFF.

This clone was counted a few times. The chain has TRBV6-5 and TRBJ1-4; no firm D call. CDR1 is MNHEY and CDR2 is SVGAGI in the germline V gene. This CDR3 contains 15 residues. Trimming removed 0 bases from V and 8 bases from J, with 13 bases in between. The CDR3 DNA reads as TGTGCCAGCAGTTACTCGCCGGGGAGGACGGAAAAACTGTTTTTT. Residues: CASSYSPGRTEKLFF.

The chain combines TRBV12-3 or TRBV12-4 with TRBJ1-1; 7 positions agree with TRBD1. The trim removed 6 bases at V and 2 bases at J, leaving 3 bases unmatched. The CDR3 has 13 amino acids. Here the CDR3 reads CASRTGFNTEAFF. For the CDR3, the DNA is TGTGCCAGCAGGACAGGGTTCAACACTGAAGCTTTCTTT.